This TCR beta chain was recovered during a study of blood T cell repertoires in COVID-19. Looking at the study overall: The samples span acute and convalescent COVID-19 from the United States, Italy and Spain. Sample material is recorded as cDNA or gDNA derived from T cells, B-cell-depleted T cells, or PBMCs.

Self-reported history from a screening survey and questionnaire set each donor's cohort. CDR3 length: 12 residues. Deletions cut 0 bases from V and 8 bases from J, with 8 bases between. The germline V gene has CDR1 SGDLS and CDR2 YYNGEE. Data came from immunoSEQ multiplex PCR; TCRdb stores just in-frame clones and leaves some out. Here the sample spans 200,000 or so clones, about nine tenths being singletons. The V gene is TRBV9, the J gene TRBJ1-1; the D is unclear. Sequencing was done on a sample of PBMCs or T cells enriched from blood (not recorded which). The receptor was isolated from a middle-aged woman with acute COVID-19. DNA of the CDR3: TGTGCCAGCAGCGTAGCAGGAGGCGAAGCTTTCTTT. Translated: CASSVAGGEAFF.